These T cell receptor beta chains were read from a single sample in a study of PD-L1 blockade in urothelial cancer. The data were produced by immunoSEQ multiplex PCR, yet TCRdb's version contains in-frame clones alone and is incomplete. Of more than 55,000 clones in the sample, roughly four fifths are singletons; the top ten hold 1.6%. The sample was PBMCs, taken around atezolizumab (anti-PD-L1) treatment. These TCRs come from an older man with urothelial cancer. The CDR3 runs from the conserved cysteine through the conserved F or W. The D gene is left open where the match is weak. Clone sizes are given selectively: once, few, many, or a class where the clone is expanded.

TRBV6-5	NA	TRBJ2-7	NA	CASRSTADSIGEQYF	TGTGCCAGTCGCAGCACGGCCGACTCGATCGGGGAGCAGTACTTC
TRBV2	NA	TRBJ2-3	NA	CASSEAGGGATDTQYF	TGTGCCAGCAGTGAAGCCGGAGGGGGGGCAACAGATACGCAGTATTTT
TRBV29-1	NA	TRBJ2-4	NA	CSVGGGADKNIQYF	TGCAGCGTTGGAGGGGGGGCAGACAAAAACATTCAGTACTTC
TRBV6-5	TRBD1	TRBJ1-1	few	CASSGGTGKRAFF	TGTGCCAGCAGTGGGGGGACAGGGAAAAGAGCTTTCTTT
TRBV6-4	NA	TRBJ1-1	NA	CASSRDTMNTEAFF	TGTGCCAGCAGTAGGGACACCATGAACACTGAAGCTTTCTTT
TRBV7-6	NA	TRBJ2-2	once	CASRPPNSGELFF	TGTGCCAGCAGGCCCCCGAACTCCGGGGAGCTGTTTTTT
TRBV11-2	NA	TRBJ2-7	NA	CASSLRRSSYEQYF	TGTGCCAGCAGCTTACGCCGGAGCTCCTACGAGCAGTACTTC
TRBV6-6	TRBD1	TRBJ1-3	few	CASSYFTGGSGNTIYF	TGTGCCAGCAGTTATTTTACAGGGGGATCTGGAAACACCATATATTTT
TRBV5-1	NA	TRBJ1-1	NA	CASSLDRRMNTEAFF	TGCGCCAGCAGCTTGGATCGGAGAATGAACACTGAAGCTTTCTTT
TRBV6-6	NA	TRBJ1-1	NA	CASSRGMGGGYTEAFF	TGTGCCAGCAGTCGCGGGATGGGGGGGGGATACACTGAAGCTTTCTTT
TRBV29-1	NA	TRBJ2-3	NA	CSARQAPSTDTQYF	TGCAGCGCCCGACAGGCCCCGAGCACAGATACGCAGTATTTT
TRBV4-1	TRBD1	TRBJ2-5	NA	CASKETGGGKTQYF	TGCGCCAGCAAGGAAACAGGGGGCGGGAAGACCCAGTACTTC
TRBV19	NA	TRBJ1-5	NA	CASSISGSSNQPQHF	TGTGCCAGTAGTATCTCGGGGTCATCAAATCAGCCCCAGCATTTT
TRBV4-3	TRBD1	TRBJ1-2	NA	CASSQEITGGAKGYTF	TGCGCCAGCAGCCAGGAAATAACAGGGGGCGCGAAGGGCTACACCTTC
TRBV6-6	TRBD1	TRBJ1-5	NA	CASSLDRDSNQPQHF	TGTGCCAGCAGCCTGGACAGGGATAGCAATCAGCCCCAGCATTTT
TRBV19	NA	TRBJ2-1	NA	CASSISPDGGNNEQFF	TGTGCCAGTAGTATCTCCCCTGATGGAGGCAACAATGAGCAGTTCTTC
TRBV18	TRBD2	TRBJ2-1	once	CASSPISAGAVGRNEQFF	TGTGCCAGCTCACCGATCTCAGCGGGAGCAGTCGGTAGGAATGAGCAGTTCTTC
TRBV11-1	TRBD2	TRBJ2-7	NA	CASSLSGNRREQYF	TGTGCCAGCAGCCTCAGCGGGAACCGCCGCGAGCAGTACTTC
TRBV28	TRBD2	TRBJ2-3	NA	CASTTWVGLAGVVGDTQYF	TGTGCCAGCACTACGTGGGTCGGACTAGCGGGAGTTGTGGGAGATACGCAGTATTTT
TRBV13	NA	TRBJ2-7	NA	CASSLSPSDEQYF	TGTGCCAGCAGCTTATCCCCTTCGGACGAGCAGTACTTC
TRBV5-6	NA	TRBJ2-7	once	CASKNSLIAYEQYF	TGTGCCAGCAAAAACAGCCTCATCGCCTACGAGCAGTACTTC
TRBV4-1	NA	TRBJ2-1	NA	CASSQALHNEQFF	TGCGCCAGCAGCCAAGCACTTCACAATGAGCAGTTCTTC
TRBV14	TRBD1	TRBJ2-7	NA	CASSQEGWTGYQYF	TGTGCCAGCAGCCAAGAAGGCTGGACAGGGTATCAGTACTTC
TRBV5-1	TRBD1	TRBJ2-5	once	CASSSTGGETQYF	TGCGCCAGCAGCTCGACAGGGGGGGAGACCCAGTACTTC
TRBV7-3	TRBD2	TRBJ2-1	NA	CASSFGTSGNNEQFF	TGTGCCAGCAGTTTCGGGACTAGCGGTAACAATGAGCAGTTCTTC
TRBV28	NA	TRBJ2-1	NA	CASCPATGADNEQFF	TGTGCCAGCTGCCCGGCTACGGGAGCGGACAATGAGCAGTTCTTC
TRBV28	NA	TRBJ2-6	few	CASSDHNSTGANVLTF	TGTGCCAGCAGTGATCACAATAGCACTGGGGCCAACGTCCTGACTTTC
TRBV27	TRBD1	TRBJ2-2	NA	CASSLKGQGNAGELFF	TGTGCCAGCAGTTTAAAGGGACAGGGTAATGCCGGGGAGCTGTTTTTT
TRBV13	NA	TRBJ2-2	NA	CASRKQGPTGELFF	TGTGCCAGCAGGAAACAGGGTCCCACCGGGGAGCTGTTTTTT
TRBV28	TRBD1	TRBJ1-2	few	CASRRTDRGGYTF	TGTGCCAGCAGACGGACCGACAGGGGTGGCTACACCTTC
TRBV5-4	TRBD2	TRBJ2-3	NA	CALGLVGDTQYF	TGTGCCCTGGGACTAGTTGGAGATACGCAGTATTTT
TRBV6-4	NA	TRBJ1-2	NA	CASSPGTGGYGYTF	TGTGCCAGCAGTCCCGGGACTGGAGGGTATGGCTACACCTTC
TRBV19	NA	TRBJ1-5	NA	CASTDSLSNQPQHF	TGTGCCAGTACGGACAGTCTTAGCAATCAGCCCCAGCATTTT
TRBV5-4	TRBD2	TRBJ2-1	NA	CASSPGGASGGVEQFF	TGTGCCAGCAGCCCTGGCGGGGCTAGCGGCGGGGTTGAGCAGTTCTTC
TRBV5-5	TRBD2	TRBJ2-2	NA	CASSWWAGLAGEEGTGELFF	TGTGCCAGCAGCTGGTGGGCCGGACTAGCGGGAGAAGAAGGCACCGGGGAGCTGTTTTTT
TRBV6-6	TRBD1	TRBJ1-2	NA	CASGGDRGAYGYTF	TGTGCCAGCGGCGGCGACAGGGGCGCCTATGGCTACACCTTC
TRBV19	TRBD2	TRBJ2-5	NA	CASTGAAGAGETQYF	TGTGCCAGTACCGGAGCAGCGGGAGCCGGGGAGACCCAGTACTTC
TRBV7-9	NA	TRBJ2-3	NA	CASTGQGSTDTQYF	TGTGCCAGCACGGGGCAGGGGAGCACAGATACGCAGTATTTT
TRBV5-8	TRBD2	TRBJ2-3	few	CAAKGRELGTDTQYF	TGTGCCGCGAAAGGGCGGGAGCTTGGCACAGATACGCAGTATTTT
TRBV2	TRBD1	TRBJ1-1	NA	CASSPQGSSLAEAFF	TGTGCCAGCAGTCCACAGGGGTCAAGCCTCGCTGAAGCTTTCTTT
TRBV5-4	NA	TRBJ1-2	NA	CASSFDRSYGYTF	TGTGCCAGCAGCTTTGACAGGTCGTATGGCTACACCTTC
TRBV9	NA	TRBJ1-1	NA	CASSPVNTEAFF	TGTGCCAGCAGCCCGGTGAACACTGAAGCTTTCTTT
TRBV5-6	TRBD1	TRBJ2-5	NA	CASSFGTGPETQYF	TGTGCCAGCAGCTTCGGGACAGGGCCGGAGACCCAGTACTTC
TRBV9	TRBD1	TRBJ2-1	NA	CASSGQGVTYNEQFF	TGTGCCAGCAGCGGACAGGGGGTCACCTACAATGAGCAGTTCTTC